The sequence of this T cell receptor beta chain was determined in a study of T cells in localized non-small cell lung cancer. Whole-study findings and limits: Higher adjacent-lung clonality was associated with shorter survival. The appearance of a median approximately 57 of the top 100 tumor clones was seen in adjacent lung. Without multi-region sequencing, intratumor heterogeneity could not be excluded.

Only in-frame clones appear in the TCRdb table, and some are missing; sequencing was by immunoSEQ multiplex PCR. The table includes 37,000 or so clones, about 87% detected once. As to this clone: Antigen unknown.

Germline assignment: CDR1 MNHEY and CDR2 SMNVEV (reference sequence). This CDR3 comprises 14 residues. The V gene lost 3 bases and the J gene lost 8 bases, with 15 bases spanning the gap. This clonotype was sampled from a woman aged 40-70 years with stage I lung adenocarcinoma. This sequence joins TRBV27 and TRBJ2-3; D not certain. The sample consisted of peripheral blood, taken before any cancer treatment. CDR3 loop: CASSLTRPTGTQYF. Here the CDR3 DNA reads TGTGCCAGCAGTTTGACGCGTCCAACGGGTACGCAGTATTTT.